These 17 T cell receptor beta chains were all obtained from the same sample, sequenced in a study of neurological immune-mediated disorders. In TCRdb, the 5' RACE reads were re-called with MiXCR into one record per CDR3 protein. The sample yields under 80,000 distinct CDR3 sequences, roughly 9.9% seen once. Input material: PBMCs. All receptors come from a man aged 45 to 65 in good health.

The table lists this clonotype with many counts. This chain joins TRBV7-6 and TRBJ2-5; D might be TRBD1 or TRBD2, each matching 5 bases. V was shortened by 1 base and J by 2 bases, with 11 bases between the two germline ends. In germline, CDR1 is SGHVS, CDR2 FNYEAQ. This CDR3 is built from 15 residues. CDR3 sequence reads: CASSLEWDGQETQYF. The DNA of the CDR3 is TGTGCCAGCAGCTTAGAATGGGACGGACAAGAGACCCAGTACTTC.

Ten or more counts support this clonotype. This chain connects TRBV7-9 to TRBJ1-1; D unclear. CDR1 is SEHNR and CDR2 is FQNEAQ in the germline V gene (reference sequence). The CDR3 loop spans 16 amino acids. The V gene lost 6 bases and the J gene lost 1 base, with 18 bases spanning the gap. The CDR3 spells CASRPSTGRGNTEAFF. In nucleotides, the CDR3 is TGTGCCAGCAGACCGTCGACCGGACGGGGGAACACTGAAGCTTTCTTT.

This clonotype was seen repeatedly, ten times or more. The rearrangement links TRBV12-3 or TRBV12-4 to TRBJ2-7; no clear D gene. The CDR3 contains 11 residues. Trimming took 6 bases from V and 1 from J, leaving 4 bases between them. CDR3 DNA sequence: TGTGCCAGCAGACTTTCCTACGAGCAGTACTTC. Its translation: CASRLSYEQYF.

In the case of this clonotype: This sequence may be a read error, since a much larger clone differs from it by one base. V is TRBV4-3 and J is TRBJ2-5, with 7 bases that match TRBD1. Germline V gene sequence: CDR1 LGHNA, CDR2 YSLEER. Losses at the gene ends were 6 bases for V and 5 bases for J; bases not matched to a gene: 9. The CDR3 is 14 residues long. The CDR3 loop reads CASSRWTGGETQYF. DNA of the CDR3: TGCGCCAGCAGTCGCTGGACAGGCGGTGAGACCCAGTACTTC.

At least ten counts were recorded for this clonotype. The chain has TRBV12-3 or TRBV12-4 and TRBJ2-7; 7 bases line up with TRBD1. There are 13 residues in the CDR3. V gave up 4 bases and J gave up 0 bases; unmatched junction bases: 0. The CDR3 DNA follows: TGTGCCAGCAGTTGGACAGGCTCCTACGAGCAGTACTTC. Protein: CASSWTGSYEQYF.

This clonotype came up many times. The chain is built from TRBV7-9 and TRBJ2-2; D might be TRBD1 (5 bases). V dropped 4 bases and J dropped 1 base, with 13 bases sitting between them. This CDR3 is 16 amino acids long. The germline V gene encodes CDR1 SEHNR and CDR2 FQNEAQ (reference sequence). CDR3 in amino acids: CASSSAATVNTGELFF. Here the CDR3 DNA reads TGTGCCAGCAGCTCAGCAGCGACAGTGAACACCGGGGAGCTGTTTTTT.

This clonotype was recorded many times. The chain recombines TRBV27 with TRBJ1-4, with D perhaps matching TRBD1 (6 bases). Germline CDR1 and CDR2: MNHEY and SMNVEV (reference sequence). The CDR3 sequence is 15 residues long. V lost 5 bases and J lost 9, with 19 bases in between. The CDR3: CASSEIFSGVKKLFF. Here the CDR3 DNA reads TGTGCCAGCAGTGAAATTTTTTCAGGGGTTAAAAAACTGTTTTTT.

Many counts were recorded for this clonotype. V gene TRBV7-2 combines with J gene TRBJ2-2; D is unclear. The CDR3 has 15 amino acids. Germline values: CDR1 SGHTA, CDR2 FQGNSA. The V and J ends lost 2 bases and 1 base respectively, with 8 bases between them. The CDR3, as DNA: TGTGCCAGCAGCTTAAACGGGCAGAACACCGGGGAGCTGTTTTTT. Translating it yields CASSLNGQNTGELFF.

This clonotype occurred many times. The gene calls are TRBV5-1 and TRBJ2-3; 15 bases are a match to TRBD2. Germline lookup yields CDR1 SGHRS and CDR2 YFSETQ. The CDR3 is 19 amino acids. V gave up 1 base and J gave up 0 bases; unmatched junction bases: 6. For the CDR3, the DNA is TGCGCCAGCAGCTTGTGGACTAGCGGGGGGGCCGGGAGCACAGATACGCAGTATTTT. Its protein is CASSLWTSGGAGSTDTQYF.

The chain has TRBV19 and TRBJ2-3; D not resolved. V was pared by 1 base and J by 0 bases, with 11 bases between. Germline V gene data show CDR1 as LNHDA and CDR2 as SQIVND (reference sequence). This CDR3 is 16 amino acids long. In DNA form, the CDR3 reads TGTGCCAGTAGTATAGCCGGCGAATCTAGCACAGATACGCAGTATTTT. Protein sequence: CASSIAGESSTDTQYF.

Ten or more counts support this clonotype. The chain uses TRBV6-2 or TRBV6-3 and TRBJ1-5; unclear D gene. Per germline, CDR1 MNHEY and CDR2 SVGEGT. The germline V and J ends were trimmed by 2 bases and 4 bases, with 9 bases remaining between them. The CDR3 extends over 14 amino acids. The CDR3 DNA is TGTGCCAGCAGTTACGTGGAGCTAAATCAGCCCCAGCATTTT. Translation gives CASSYVELNQPQHF.

Many counts were recorded for this clonotype. The V gene is TRBV3-1, the J gene TRBJ2-2; D is possibly TRBD2 (5 bases). Trimming took 1 base from V and 5 from J, leaving 11 bases between them. In germline, CDR1 is LGHDT, CDR2 YNNKEL (reference sequence). The length of the CDR3 is 15 residues. CDR3 protein: CASSQVEGSTGELFF. Written as DNA, the CDR3 is TGTGCCAGCAGCCAAGTAGAGGGTTCTACCGGGGAGCTGTTTTTT. The variable domain in full, completed from reference TRBV3-1 and TRBJ2-2, reads DTAVSQTPKYLVTQMGNDKSIKCEQNLGHDTMYWYKQDSKKFLKIMFSYNNKELIINETVPNRFSPKSPDKAHLNLHINSLELGDSAVYFCASSQVEGSTGELFFGEGSRLTVL.

This clonotype was recorded many times. The V and J genes are TRBV12-3 or TRBV12-4 and TRBJ2-2; D is tentatively TRBD1 or TRBD2 (7 bases each). V was shortened by 3 bases and J by 13 bases, with 12 bases between the two germline ends. The CDR3 is 12 amino acids. The CDR3 DNA reads as TGTGCCAGCAGTTTCAGGGGGGGATTGCTGTTTTTT. This encodes CASSFRGGLLFF.

This clonotype occurred many times. This chain uses TRBV20-1 with TRBJ2-1; 7 bases align to TRBD2. Germline loops: CDR1 DFQATT, CDR2 SNEGSKA (reference sequence). The CDR3 extends over 16 amino acids. Trimming took 5 bases from V and 6 from J; bases not matched to a gene: 16. The CDR3 nucleotides read TGCAGTGCTGGCCGAAGTGAGCGGGGACCTGCCAATGAGCAGTTCTTC. Protein sequence: CSAGRSERGPANEQFF.

In its sample, this clonotype was seen many times. This chain joins TRBV28 and TRBJ2-7; D unclear. V lost 5 bases and J 9 bases, leaving 14 bases between the germline ends. The CDR3 sequence is 12 residues long. Germline lookup yields CDR1 MDHEN and CDR2 SYDVKM. CDR3 bases: TGTGCCAGCAGTGTAGCCCCACGAGGGCAGTACTTC. Protein: CASSVAPRGQYF.

This clonotype showed up many times. The junction and the germline gene differ at one end; a read error may be behind it. In nucleotides, the CDR3 is TGCGCCAGCAGCTTAGCCAACTCCTACAATGAGCAGTTCTTC. This gives the protein CASSLANSYNEQFF. The J gene is TRBJ2-1, the V gene TRBV7-8, with no clear D. From germline, CDR1 is SGHVS and CDR2 FQNEAQ. The CDR3 length is 14 residues.

This clonotype was seen repeatedly, ten times or more. The chain carries TRBV7-2 and TRBJ1-5, with 7 bases lining up with TRBD1. Losses at the gene ends were 4 bases for V and 7 bases for J; bases not matched to a gene: 7. Germline CDR1 is SGHTA and CDR2 is FQGNSA. The length of the CDR3 is 14 residues. CDR3 nucleotides: TGTGCCAGCAGCTACGGACAGGTCATGCAGCCCCAGCATTTT. Protein: CASSYGQVMQPQHF.